The next 2 T cell receptor beta chains were all read from a single sample in a study of T cells in Graves' hyperthyroidism and ophthalmopathy. Amplification of TCR beta CDR3 regions was performed using RNA transcripts as template. The TCR CDR3 first-round RT-PCR relied on the HTBI primer set. Each CDR3 protein is one row after TCRdb ran MiXCR on the multiplex PCR reads. The sample yields roughly 500,000 distinct CDR3 sequences, around 45% seen once. The sequenced material came from peripheral blood or thyroid tissue (not recorded which). The source of these receptors is an adult woman with Graves' disease, either hyperthyroidism or ophthalmopathy (not recorded which).

This chain joins TRBV2 and TRBJ1-6; possibly TRBD1 for D (5 bases). Per germline, CDR1 SNHLY and CDR2 FYNNEI. The CDR3 has 14 amino acids. V was clipped by 6 bases and J by 6 bases, with 12 bases between them. The CDR3 bases are TGTGCCAGCAGGCCGGGACCTGCTAATTCACCCCTCCACTTT. Residues: CASRPGPANSPLHF.

Worth noting for this clonotype: A much larger clone sits a single nucleotide away, making a read error possible. The chain carries TRBV6-6 and TRBJ1-5; D not resolved. Germline V CDR1 and CDR2: MNHNY, SVGAGI (reference sequence). This CDR3 is 15 amino acids long. Trimming took off 5 bases at V and 7 bases at J, with 18 bases between the two ends. CDR3 in DNA: TGTGCCAGCAGTGAAGGTCCTGGCCTCAGGCAGCCCCAGCATTTT. This codes for CASSEGPGLRQPQHF.